This is a list of T cell receptor beta chains from one sample in a study of blood T cell repertoires in COVID-19. The method was immunoSEQ multiplex PCR; TCRdb's version includes in-frame clones alone and lacks a portion of them. The sample has 300,000 to 350,000 clones, 75% to 90% seen once; the top ten hold around 6%. What was sequenced was peripheral blood. The receptors stem from a woman aged 45-65 years with COVID-19, enrolled during active disease. The CDR3 runs from the conserved cysteine through the conserved F or W. A D gene is named only where the DNA matches it firmly. Clone size is not always given. Where it is, it says once, few, many or a class for expanded clones.

V	size	D	J	DNA	CDR3
TRBV15	NA	TRBD1	TRBJ1-6	TGTGCCACCAGCAGACAGGACAGGGCCAATTCACCCCTCCACTTT	CATSRQDRANSPLHF
TRBV3-1/TRBV3-2	NA	TRBD2	TRBJ2-7	TGTGCCAGCAGCCAAAGACTAGCGGGGGACTACGAGCAGTACTTC	CASSQRLAGDYEQYF
TRBV7-2	few	TRBD2	TRBJ2-1	TGTGCCAGCAGCTTACAGGGACTACGCGATGAGCAGTTCTTC	CASSLQGLRDEQFF
TRBV3-1/TRBV3-2	NA	NA	TRBJ2-7	TGTGCCAGCAGCCAAGACAAGCCTTATCTTTTGGCGGTTCCCTCCTACGAGCAGTACTTC	CASSQDKPYLLAVPSYEQYF
TRBV4-2	NA	TRBD2	TRBJ2-7	TGTGCCAGCAGCCAGGCTAGCGGGAGCGTTTACGAGCAGTACTTC	CASSQASGSVYEQYF
TRBV5-4	once	TRBD2	TRBJ2-3	TGTGCCAGCAGCCCACCCGGAGCGGGAACAGATACGCAGTATTTT	CASSPPGAGTDTQYF
TRBV7-9	NA	TRBD1	TRBJ2-3	TGTGCCAGCAGCTTGATAAAGACAGGGTCAGATACGCAGTATTTT	CASSLIKTGSDTQYF
TRBV30	NA	TRBD1	TRBJ1-2	TGTGCCTGGGGGACAGGGGATGGCTACACCTTC	CAWGTGDGYTF
TRBV5-4	NA	NA	TRBJ2-5	TGTGCCAGCAGGACAGCAAAAAAAGAGACCCAGTACTTC	CASRTAKKETQYF
TRBV5-4	NA	TRBD2	TRBJ2-2	TGTGCCAGCAGCCCTCCGGGACTAGCGGGGATGGCGAACACCGGGGAGCTGTTTTTT	CASSPPGLAGMANTGELFF
TRBV11-1	NA	NA	TRBJ1-1	TGTGCCAGCAGCCGGGACATGAACACTGAAGCTTTCTTT	CASSRDMNTEAFF